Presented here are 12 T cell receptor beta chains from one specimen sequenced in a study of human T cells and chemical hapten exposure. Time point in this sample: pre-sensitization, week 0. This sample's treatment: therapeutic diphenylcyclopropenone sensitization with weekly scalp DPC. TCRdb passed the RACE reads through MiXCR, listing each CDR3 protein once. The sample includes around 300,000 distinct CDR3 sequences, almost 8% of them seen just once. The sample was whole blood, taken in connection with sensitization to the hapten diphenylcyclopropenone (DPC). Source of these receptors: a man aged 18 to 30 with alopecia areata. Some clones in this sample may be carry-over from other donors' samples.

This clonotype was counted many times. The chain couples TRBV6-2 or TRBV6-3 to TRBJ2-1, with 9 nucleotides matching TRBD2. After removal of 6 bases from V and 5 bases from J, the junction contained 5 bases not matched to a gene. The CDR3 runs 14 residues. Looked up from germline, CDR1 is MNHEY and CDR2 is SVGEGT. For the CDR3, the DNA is TGTGCCAGCAGATTGACTAGCGGCAACAATGAGCAGTTCTTC. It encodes CASRLTSGNNEQFF.

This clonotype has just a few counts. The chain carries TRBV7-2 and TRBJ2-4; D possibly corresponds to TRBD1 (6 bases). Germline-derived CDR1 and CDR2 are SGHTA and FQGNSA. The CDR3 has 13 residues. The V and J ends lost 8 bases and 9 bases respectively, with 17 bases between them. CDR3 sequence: CASGLYREGIQYF. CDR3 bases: TGTGCCAGCGGACTCTACAGGGAAGGCATTCAGTACTTC.

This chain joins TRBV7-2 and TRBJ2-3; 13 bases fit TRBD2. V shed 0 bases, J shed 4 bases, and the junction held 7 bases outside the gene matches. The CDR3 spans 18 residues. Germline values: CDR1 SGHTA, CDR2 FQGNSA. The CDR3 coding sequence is TGTGCCAGCAGCTTAGCGCAAGGGACTAGCGGGGTGGCAGATACGCAGTATTTT. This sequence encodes CASSLAQGTSGVADTQYF.

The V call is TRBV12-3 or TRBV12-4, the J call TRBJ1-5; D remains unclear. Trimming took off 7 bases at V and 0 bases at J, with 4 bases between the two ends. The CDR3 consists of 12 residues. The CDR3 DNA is TGTGCCAGCACCAATAGCAATCAGCCCCAGCATTTT. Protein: CASTNSNQPQHF.

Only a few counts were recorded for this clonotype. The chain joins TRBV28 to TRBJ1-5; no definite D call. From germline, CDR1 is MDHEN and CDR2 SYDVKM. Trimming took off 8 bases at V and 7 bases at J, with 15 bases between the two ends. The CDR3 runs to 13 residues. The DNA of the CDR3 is TGTGCCAGCCTAGAGACAATTAGGCAGCCCCAGCATTTT. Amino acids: CASLETIRQPQHF.

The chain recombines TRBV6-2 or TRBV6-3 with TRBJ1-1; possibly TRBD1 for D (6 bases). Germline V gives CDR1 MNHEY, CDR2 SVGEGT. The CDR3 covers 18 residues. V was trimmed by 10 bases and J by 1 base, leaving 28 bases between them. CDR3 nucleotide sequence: TGTGCCATCTCCCCGGGAGGAGGGACAACCAACCGGAACACTGAAGCTTTCTTT. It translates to CAISPGGGTTNRNTEAFF.

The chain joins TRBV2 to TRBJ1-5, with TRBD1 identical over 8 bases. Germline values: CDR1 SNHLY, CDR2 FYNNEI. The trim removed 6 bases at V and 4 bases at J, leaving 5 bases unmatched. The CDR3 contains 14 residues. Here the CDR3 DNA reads TGTGCCAGCAGGGGGGACAGGCAAAATCAGCCCCAGCATTTT. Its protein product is CASRGDRQNQPQHF.

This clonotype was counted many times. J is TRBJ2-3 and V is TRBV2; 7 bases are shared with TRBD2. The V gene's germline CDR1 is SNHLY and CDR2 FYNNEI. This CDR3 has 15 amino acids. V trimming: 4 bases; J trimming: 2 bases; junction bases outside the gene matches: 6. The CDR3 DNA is TGTGCCAGCAGTGCGGAGCGGGGCCTCACAGATACGCAGTATTTT. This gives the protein CASSAERGLTDTQYF.

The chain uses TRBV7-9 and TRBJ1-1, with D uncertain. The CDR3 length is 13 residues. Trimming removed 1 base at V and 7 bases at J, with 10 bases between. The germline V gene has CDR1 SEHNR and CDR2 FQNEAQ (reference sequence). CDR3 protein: CASSLEGSIEAFF. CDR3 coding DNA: TGTGCCAGCAGCTTAGAGGGCAGCATTGAAGCTTTCTTT.

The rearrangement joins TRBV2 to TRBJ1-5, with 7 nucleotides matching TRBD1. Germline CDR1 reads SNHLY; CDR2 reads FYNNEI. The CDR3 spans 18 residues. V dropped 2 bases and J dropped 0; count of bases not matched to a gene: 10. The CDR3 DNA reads TGTGCCAGCAGTGAACGCGGGACAGAAATTTATAGCAATCAGCCCCAGCATTTT. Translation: CASSERGTEIYSNQPQHF.

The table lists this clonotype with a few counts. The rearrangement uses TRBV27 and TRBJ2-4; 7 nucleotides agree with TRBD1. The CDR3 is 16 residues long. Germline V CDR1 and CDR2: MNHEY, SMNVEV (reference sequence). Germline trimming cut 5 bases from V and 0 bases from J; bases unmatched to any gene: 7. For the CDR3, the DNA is TGTGCCAGCAGTCCCCGGGACAGCTTAGCCAAAAACATTCAGTACTTC. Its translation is CASSPRDSLAKNIQYF.

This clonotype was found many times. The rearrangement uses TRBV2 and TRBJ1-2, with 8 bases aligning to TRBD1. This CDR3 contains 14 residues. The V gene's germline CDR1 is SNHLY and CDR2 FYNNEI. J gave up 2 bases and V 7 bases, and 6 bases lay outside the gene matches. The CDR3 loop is CASKDRDNNYGYTF. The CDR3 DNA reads TGTGCCAGCAAGGACAGGGACAACAACTATGGCTACACCTTC.